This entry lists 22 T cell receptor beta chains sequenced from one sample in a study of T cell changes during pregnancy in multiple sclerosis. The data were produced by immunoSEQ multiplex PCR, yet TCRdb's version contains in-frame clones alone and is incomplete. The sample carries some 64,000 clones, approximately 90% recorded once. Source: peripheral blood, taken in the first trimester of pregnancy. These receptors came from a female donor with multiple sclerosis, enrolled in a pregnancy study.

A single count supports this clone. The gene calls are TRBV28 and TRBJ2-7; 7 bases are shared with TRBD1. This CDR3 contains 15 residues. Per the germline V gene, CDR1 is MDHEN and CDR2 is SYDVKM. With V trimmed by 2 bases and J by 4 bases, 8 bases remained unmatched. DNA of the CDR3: TGTGCCAGCAGTTTAGACAGGGCCTACTCGTACGAGCAGTACTTC. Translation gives CASSLDRAYSYEQYF.

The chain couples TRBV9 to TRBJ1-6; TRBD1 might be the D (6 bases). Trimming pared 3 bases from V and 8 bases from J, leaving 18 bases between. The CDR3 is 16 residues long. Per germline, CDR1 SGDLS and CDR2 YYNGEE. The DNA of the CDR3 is TGTGCCAGCAGCGCCGTTGGTGGGACATCTCATTCACCCCTCCACTTT. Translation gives CASSAVGGTSHSPLHF.

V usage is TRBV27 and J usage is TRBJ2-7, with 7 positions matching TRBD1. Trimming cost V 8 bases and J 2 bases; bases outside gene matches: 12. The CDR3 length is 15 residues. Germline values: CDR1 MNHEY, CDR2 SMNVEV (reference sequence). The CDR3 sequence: CASRQQGWFAYEQYF. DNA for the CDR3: TGTGCCAGCCGACAACAGGGGTGGTTTGCCTACGAGCAGTACTTC.

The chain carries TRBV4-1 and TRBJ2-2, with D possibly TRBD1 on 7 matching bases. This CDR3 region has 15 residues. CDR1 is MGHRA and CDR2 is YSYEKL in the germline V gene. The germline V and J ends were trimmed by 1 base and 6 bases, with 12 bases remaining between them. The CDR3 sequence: CASSQADREAGELFF. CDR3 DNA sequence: TGCGCCAGCAGCCAAGCTGACAGGGAGGCCGGGGAGCTGTTTTTT.

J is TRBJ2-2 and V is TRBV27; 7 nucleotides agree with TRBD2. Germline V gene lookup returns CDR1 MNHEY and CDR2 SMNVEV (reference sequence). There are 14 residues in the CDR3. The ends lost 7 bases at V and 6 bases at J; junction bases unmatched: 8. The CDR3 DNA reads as TGTGCCAGCAACCGTCAGGGAGGGGCCGGGGAGCTGTTTTTT. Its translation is CASNRQGGAGELFF.

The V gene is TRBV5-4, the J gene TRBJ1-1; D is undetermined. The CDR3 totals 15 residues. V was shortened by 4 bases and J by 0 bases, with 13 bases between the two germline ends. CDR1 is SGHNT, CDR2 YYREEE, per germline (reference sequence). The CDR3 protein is CASSLDTSMNTEAFF. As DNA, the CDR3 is TGTGCCAGCAGCCTTGACACCTCTATGAACACTGAAGCTTTCTTT.

CDR3 nucleotides: TGTGCCAGCAGCTACACCCGGGGGGCAGATACGCAGTATTTT. Protein sequence: CASSYTRGADTQYF. The chain couples TRBV7-9 to TRBJ2-3; TRBD2 aligns across 7 bases. Germline V lookup: CDR1 SEHNR, CDR2 FQNEAQ (reference sequence). Unmatched junction bases numbered 5, after V lost 4 bases and J lost 4 bases. CDR3 size: 14 residues.

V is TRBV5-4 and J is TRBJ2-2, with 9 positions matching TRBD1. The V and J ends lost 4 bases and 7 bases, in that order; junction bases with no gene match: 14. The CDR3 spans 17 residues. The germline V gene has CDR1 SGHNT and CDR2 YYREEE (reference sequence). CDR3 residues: CASSPGQGVLVGGELFF. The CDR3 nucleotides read TGTGCCAGCAGCCCGGGACAGGGAGTTTTGGTGGGCGGGGAGCTGTTTTTT. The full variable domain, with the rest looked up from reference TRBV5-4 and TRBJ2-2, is ETGVTQSPTHLIKTRGQQVTLRCSSQSGHNTVSWYQQALGQGPQFIFQYYREEENGRGNFPPRFSGLQFPNYSSELNVNALELDDSALYLCASSPGQGVLVGGELFFGEGSRLTVL.

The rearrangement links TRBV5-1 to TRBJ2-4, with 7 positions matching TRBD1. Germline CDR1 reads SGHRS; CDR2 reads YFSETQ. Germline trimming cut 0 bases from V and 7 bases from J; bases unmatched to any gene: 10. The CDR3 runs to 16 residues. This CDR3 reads CASSLGDRQGGNIQYF. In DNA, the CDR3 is TGCGCCAGCAGCTTGGGCGATAGACAGGGCGGCAACATTCAGTACTTC.

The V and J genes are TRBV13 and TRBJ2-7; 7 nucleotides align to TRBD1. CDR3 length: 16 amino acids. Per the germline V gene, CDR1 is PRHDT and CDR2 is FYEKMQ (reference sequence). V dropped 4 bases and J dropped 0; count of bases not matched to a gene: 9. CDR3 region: CASSSLLTGVSYEQYF. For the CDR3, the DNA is TGTGCCAGCAGCTCGTTACTTACAGGGGTCTCCTACGAGCAGTACTTC.

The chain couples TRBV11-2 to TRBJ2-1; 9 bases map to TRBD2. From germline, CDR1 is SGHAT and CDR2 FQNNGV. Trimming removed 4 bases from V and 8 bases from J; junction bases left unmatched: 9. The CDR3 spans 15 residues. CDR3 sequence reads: CASSWDPGLAYEQFF. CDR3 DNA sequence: TGTGCCAGCAGCTGGGATCCGGGACTAGCCTATGAGCAGTTCTTC. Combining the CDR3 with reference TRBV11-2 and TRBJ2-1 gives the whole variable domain EAGVAQSPRYKIIEKRQSVAFWCNPISGHATLYWYQQILGQGPKLLIQFQNNGVVDDSQLPKDRFSAERLKGVDSTLKIQPAKLEDSAVYLCASSWDPGLAYEQFFGPGTRLTVL.

CDR3 protein: CASSFTGSLDGYTF. CDR3 nucleotides: TGTGCCAGCAGCTTTACAGGGAGTCTCGATGGCTACACCTTC. The chain combines TRBV5-4 with TRBJ1-2; D may be TRBD1 (6 bases). The CDR3 runs to 14 residues. Germline V gives CDR1 SGHNT, CDR2 YYREEE (reference sequence). V lost 2 bases to trimming and J lost 6 bases, with 14 bases between them.

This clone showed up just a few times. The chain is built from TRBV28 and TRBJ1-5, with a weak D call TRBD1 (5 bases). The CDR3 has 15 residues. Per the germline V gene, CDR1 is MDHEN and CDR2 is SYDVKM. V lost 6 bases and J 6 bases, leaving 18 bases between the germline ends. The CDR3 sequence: CASSLGGIQFQPQHF. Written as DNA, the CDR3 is TGTGCCAGCAGCCTTGGGGGGATTCAATTTCAGCCCCAGCATTTT.

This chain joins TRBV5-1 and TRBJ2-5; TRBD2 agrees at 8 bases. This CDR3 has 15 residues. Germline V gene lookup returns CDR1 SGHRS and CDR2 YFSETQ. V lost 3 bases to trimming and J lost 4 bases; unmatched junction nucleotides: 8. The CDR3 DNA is TGCGCCAGCAGCTCCGGGAGGGCCTGGGGAGAGACCCAGTACTTC. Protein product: CASSSGRAWGETQYF.

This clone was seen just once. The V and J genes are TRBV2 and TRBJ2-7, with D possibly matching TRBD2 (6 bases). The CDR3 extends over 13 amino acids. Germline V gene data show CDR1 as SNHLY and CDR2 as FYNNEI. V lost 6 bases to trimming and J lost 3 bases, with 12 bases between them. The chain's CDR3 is CASSPEGNYEQYF. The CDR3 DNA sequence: TGTGCCAGCAGCCCGGAGGGGAACTACGAGCAGTACTTC.

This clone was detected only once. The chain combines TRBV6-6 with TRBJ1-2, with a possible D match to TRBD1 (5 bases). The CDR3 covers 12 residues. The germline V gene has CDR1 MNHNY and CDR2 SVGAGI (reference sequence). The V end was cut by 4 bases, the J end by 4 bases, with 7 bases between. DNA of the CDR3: TGTGCCAGCAGTTCAGGGATCTATGGCTACACCTTC. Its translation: CASSSGIYGYTF.

CDR3: CASSPDGSYEQYF. The CDR3 DNA reads TGTGCCAGTTCCCCAGACGGGTCCTACGAGCAGTACTTC. V gene TRBV19 combines with J gene TRBJ2-7; unclear D gene. This CDR3 has 13 amino acids. Germline V lookup: CDR1 LNHDA, CDR2 SQIVND (reference sequence). V lost 8 bases and J lost 1, with 12 bases in between.

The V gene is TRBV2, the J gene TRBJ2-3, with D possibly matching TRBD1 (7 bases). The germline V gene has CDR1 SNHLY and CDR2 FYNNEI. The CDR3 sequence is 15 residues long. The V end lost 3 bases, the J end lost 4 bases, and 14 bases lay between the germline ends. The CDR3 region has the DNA TGTGCCAGCAGTGAGTTCCCCAGGGGGGCAGATACGCAGTATTTT. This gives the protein CASSEFPRGADTQYF.

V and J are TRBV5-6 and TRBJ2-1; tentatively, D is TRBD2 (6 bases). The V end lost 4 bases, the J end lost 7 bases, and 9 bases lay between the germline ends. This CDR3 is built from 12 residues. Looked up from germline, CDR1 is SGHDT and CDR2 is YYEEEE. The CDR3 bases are TGTGCCAGCAGCCTGGACTATAATGAGCAGTTCTTC. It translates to CASSLDYNEQFF.

The DNA for the CDR3 is TGCAGCGTTAGACAGGGGGCCTACGAGCAGTACTTC. Translation: CSVRQGAYEQYF. The chain has TRBV29-1 and TRBJ2-7, with 9 bases aligning to TRBD1. Germline assignment: CDR1 SQVTM and CDR2 ANQGSEA. The CDR3 sequence is 12 residues long. Losses at the gene ends were 5 bases for V and 2 bases for J; bases not matched to a gene: 1.

The CDR3 loop is CASSLGQVGLGEQFF. The CDR3 region has the DNA TGTGCCAGCAGTTTAGGGCAGGTGGGACTAGGGGAGCAGTTCTTC. The gene calls are TRBV28 and TRBJ2-1, with 8 bases that match TRBD2. CDR3 length equals 15 residues. The V gene end was trimmed by 2 bases and the J gene end by 10 bases; junction bases not matched to a gene: 10. The germline V gene has CDR1 MDHEN and CDR2 SYDVKM.

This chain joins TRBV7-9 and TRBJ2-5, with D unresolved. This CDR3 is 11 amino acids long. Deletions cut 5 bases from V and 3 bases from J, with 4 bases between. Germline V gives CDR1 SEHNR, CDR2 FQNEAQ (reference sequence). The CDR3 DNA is TGTGCCAGCAGCCCAAAAGAGACCCAGTACTTC. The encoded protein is CASSPKETQYF. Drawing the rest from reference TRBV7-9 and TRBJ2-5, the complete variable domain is DTGVSQNPRHKITKRGQNVTFRCDPISEHNRLYWYRQTLGQGPEFLTYFQNEAQLEKSRLLSDRFSAERPKGSFSTLEIQRTEQGDSAMYLCASSPKETQYFGPGTRLLVL.